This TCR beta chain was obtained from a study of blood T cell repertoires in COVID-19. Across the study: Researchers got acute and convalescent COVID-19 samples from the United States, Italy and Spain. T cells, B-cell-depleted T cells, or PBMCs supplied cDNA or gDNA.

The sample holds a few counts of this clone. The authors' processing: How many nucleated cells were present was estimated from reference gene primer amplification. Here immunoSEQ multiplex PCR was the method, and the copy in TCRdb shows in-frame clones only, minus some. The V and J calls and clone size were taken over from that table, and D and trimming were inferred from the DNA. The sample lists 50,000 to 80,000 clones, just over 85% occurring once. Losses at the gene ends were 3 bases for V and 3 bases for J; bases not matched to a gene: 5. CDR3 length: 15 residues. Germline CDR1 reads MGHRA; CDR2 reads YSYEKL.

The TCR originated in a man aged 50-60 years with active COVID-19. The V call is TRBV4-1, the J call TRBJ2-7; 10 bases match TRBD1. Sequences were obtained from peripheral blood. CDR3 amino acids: CASSQPGQGYYEQYF. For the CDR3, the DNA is TGCGCCAGCAGCCAGCCGGGACAGGGGTACTACGAGCAGTACTTC.